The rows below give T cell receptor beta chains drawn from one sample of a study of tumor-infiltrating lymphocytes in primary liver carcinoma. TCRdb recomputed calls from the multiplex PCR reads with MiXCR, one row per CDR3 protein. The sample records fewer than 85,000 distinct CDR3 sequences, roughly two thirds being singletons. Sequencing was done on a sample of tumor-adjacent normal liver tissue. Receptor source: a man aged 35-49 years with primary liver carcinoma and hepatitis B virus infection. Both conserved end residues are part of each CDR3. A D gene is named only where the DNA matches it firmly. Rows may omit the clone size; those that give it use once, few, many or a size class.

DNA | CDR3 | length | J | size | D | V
TGTGACAGCAGCACAGGGGGGACTACCGAAGCTTTCTTT | CDSSTGGTTEAFF | 13 | TRBJ1-1 | NA | TRBD1 | TRBV6-6
TGTGCCATCAGCATAGAGCCGGGGGGGGCCTTCCACTTT | CAISIEPGGAFHF | 13 | TRBJ1-6 | once | NA | TRBV5-4
TGTGCCAGCAGTTTACTTGTCGGCAGCGGGATAATTGAGACCCAGTACTTC | CASSLLVGSGIIETQYF | 17 | TRBJ2-5 | NA | TRBD2 | TRBV28
TGTGCCAGCACCGAAGGCAGGGATGACTATGGCTACACCTTC | CASTEGRDDYGYTF | 14 | TRBJ1-2 | many | NA | TRBV6-4
TGTGCCAGCAGCCCGGCGGGAGTCCGGGGGGATACGCAGTATTTT | CASSPAGVRGDTQYF | 15 | TRBJ2-3 | NA | TRBD2 | TRBV28
TGTGCTAGCAGTTACTCGACTGTGACGGGAGACTACGAGCAGTTCTTC | CASSYSTVTGDYEQFF | 16 | TRBJ2-1 | NA | NA | TRBV6-2/TRBV6-3
TGCGCCAGCAGCTTGGTTCCAGCGGGATCGGTGGAGACCCAGTACTTC | CASSLVPAGSVETQYF | 16 | TRBJ2-5 | NA | TRBD2 | TRBV5-1
TGTGCCAGTAGTGTCCTACAGCACTATGGCTACACCTTC | CASSVLQHYGYTF | 13 | TRBJ1-2 | NA | NA | TRBV6-1
TGTGTCAGCAGCTTAGATGGGAACACCGAGGAGCTGTTTTTT | CVSSLDGNTEELFF | 14 | TRBJ2-2 | NA | NA | TRBV11-3
TGTGCCAGCAGTGAACTCTCTAGCGTAGGTGATGAGCAGTTCTTC | CASSELSSVGDEQFF | 15 | TRBJ2-1 | NA | NA | TRBV6-1
TGTGCCAGCAGTTACTCCCAATCGTCAGGGTCCTACGAGCAGTACTTC | CASSYSQSSGSYEQYF | 16 | TRBJ2-7 | many | NA | TRBV6-5
TGTGCCAGCAGTGAAGGACTAGTGGCATACAATGATCAGTTCTTC | CASSEGLVAYNDQFF | 15 | TRBJ2-1 | NA | NA | TRBV6-1
TGTCCCAGCAGGGACACAGGGTACTATGGTTACACCTTC | CPSRDTGYYGYTF | 13 | TRBJ1-2 | once | NA | TRBV6-5
TGTGCCAGCAGTTTTCCGGGACAGGGACGTTTCGAGCAGTACTTC | CASSFPGQGRFEQYF | 15 | TRBJ2-7 | many | TRBD1 | TRBV12-3/TRBV12-4
TGCGCCAGCAGCTCAGGACTGGCGGCCTACAATGAGCAGTATTTC | CASSSGLAAYNEQYF | 15 | TRBJ2-1 | NA | NA | TRBV5-1
TGTGCCAGCAGCTTAGAGGACTCCTACAATGAGCAGTTCTTC | CASSLEDSYNEQFF | 14 | TRBJ2-1 | NA | NA | TRBV11-1
TGCGCTAACGGCCAAGATTACAGAGACTATGGCTACACCTTC | CANGQDYRDYGYTF | 14 | TRBJ1-2 | NA | NA | TRBV4-1
TGCACCGTTGTCGCCGCGGGAGGGCAGGAACAGTACTTC | CTVVAAGGQEQYF | 13 | TRBJ2-7 | NA | TRBD2 | TRBV29-1
TGTAGCGCTGAAGGGGGACAGGGACTTTACAATGAACAGTTCTTC | CSAEGGQGLYNEQFF | 15 | TRBJ2-1 | NA | TRBD1 | TRBV29-1
TGTGCCAACAACCTAGTGCTCCTAGCGGGAATGAATGAGCAGTTCTTC | CANNLVLLAGMNEQFF | 16 | TRBJ2-1 | NA | TRBD2 | TRBV11-2
TGTACCAGCAGCCTTAGGGGCCCTAGCGGGAACGAGACCCAGTACTTC | CTSSLRGPSGNETQYF | 16 | TRBJ2-5 | NA | TRBD2 | TRBV12-3/TRBV12-4
TGTGCCAGCATAAGCAACATATACGAGCAGTACTTC | CASISNIYEQYF | 12 | TRBJ2-7 | NA | NA | TRBV2
TGTGCCAGCAGCTCTCACACTGGCGGGGAACTGTTATTT | CASSSHTGGELLF | 13 | TRBJ2-2 | NA | NA | TRBV11-2
TGTGCCAGCAGTTCCCCAGGGGTTAACTATGGCTACACCTTC | CASSSPGVNYGYTF | 14 | TRBJ1-2 | many | NA | TRBV6-5
TGTGCCAGCAGCTTAACTCACAGGGAGCTGTTTTTT | CASSLTHRELFF | 12 | TRBJ2-2 | NA | NA | TRBV11-3
TGTGCCAGTTTTAATCCGGCCCCTGATGGCTACACCTTC | CASFNPAPDGYTF | 13 | TRBJ1-2 | few | NA | TRBV19
TGCAGCGTCCGGAGTTCTTCCCACGAGCAGTACTTC | CSVRSSSHEQYF | 12 | TRBJ2-7 | NA | NA | TRBV29-1
TGTGCCGGCAGCTTCTCGGAATCGACGGAGCAGTACTTC | CAGSFSESTEQYF | 13 | TRBJ2-7 | NA | NA | TRBV11-1
TGCAGCGCTGACAAGGGGATCCAAGAGACCCAGTACTTC | CSADKGIQETQYF | 13 | TRBJ2-5 | once | NA | TRBV29-1
TGTGCCAGCAGTGGCGGGCTTGGTACCCAGTACTTC | CASSGGLGTQYF | 12 | TRBJ2-5 | NA | NA | TRBV6-5
TGTGCCAACAGCCAAGATCAGGGGAACACTGAAGCTTTCTTT | CANSQDQGNTEAFF | 14 | TRBJ1-1 | NA | NA | TRBV4-2
TGTGCCAGCAGCTTTAAATTCCAGGTTACCGAGACACAGTACTTC | CASSFKFQVTETQYF | 15 | TRBJ2-5 | NA | NA | TRBV11-2
TGTGCCAGCAGTGACAGGACGGACCTGACTTTC | CASSDRTDLTF | 11 | TRBJ2-6 | few | NA | TRBV2
TGTGCCAGCAGCGGTCGGGCAGGAGTAAGTGGGAACACTGAAGCTTTCTTT | CASSGRAGVSGNTEAFF | 17 | TRBJ1-1 | few | NA | TRBV7-9
TGCACCAGCAGCCATGCGGCTAGCGGGGTTTCCTACGAGCAGTACTTC | CTSSHAASGVSYEQYF | 16 | TRBJ2-7 | NA | TRBD2 | TRBV4-2
TGTGCCAGCAGCTTGACAGCGAACACCGGGGAGCTGTTTTTT | CASSLTANTGELFF | 14 | TRBJ2-2 | few | NA | TRBV14
TGTGCCAGCAGCCGGACAGGATCTGGGGCCAACGTCCTGACTTTC | CASSRTGSGANVLTF | 15 | TRBJ2-6 | few | TRBD1 | TRBV7-9
TGTGCCAGTAGTATTTCAAACTCTGGAAACACCATATATTTT | CASSISNSGNTIYF | 14 | TRBJ1-3 | few | NA | TRBV19
TGCGCCAGCAGCCAGCGACTAGCGCGCACAGATACGCAGTATTTT | CASSQRLARTDTQYF | 15 | TRBJ2-3 | NA | TRBD2 | TRBV4-3